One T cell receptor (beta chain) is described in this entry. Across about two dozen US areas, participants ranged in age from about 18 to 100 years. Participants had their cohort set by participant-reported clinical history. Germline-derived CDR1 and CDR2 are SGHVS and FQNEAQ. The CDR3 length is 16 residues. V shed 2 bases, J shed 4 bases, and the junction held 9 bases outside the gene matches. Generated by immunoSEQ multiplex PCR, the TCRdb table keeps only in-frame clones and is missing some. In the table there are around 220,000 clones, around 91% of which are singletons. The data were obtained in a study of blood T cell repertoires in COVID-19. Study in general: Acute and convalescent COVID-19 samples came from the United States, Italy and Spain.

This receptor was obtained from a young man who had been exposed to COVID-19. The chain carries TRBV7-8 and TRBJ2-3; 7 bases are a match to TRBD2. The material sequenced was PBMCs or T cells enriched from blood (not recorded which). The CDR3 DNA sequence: TGTGCCAGCAGCTTAAGGGAGGGTCAGAGTTCAGATACGCAGTATTTT. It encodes CASSLREGQSSDTQYF. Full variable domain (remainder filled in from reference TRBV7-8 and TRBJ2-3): GAGVSQSPRYKVAKRGQDVALRCDPISGHVSLFWYQQALGQGPEFLTYFQNEAQLDKSGLPSDRFFAERPEGSVSTLKIQRTQQEDSAVYLCASSLREGQSSDTQYFGPGTRLTVL.